Below are 32 T cell receptor beta chains sequenced from a single sample in a study of T cell repertoires in cytomegalovirus infection. For these receptors, no antigen is known. MiXCR, run by TCRdb on the reads, gives a single entry per CDR3 protein. The table lists 50,000 to 60,000 distinct CDR3 sequences, about 20% of them singletons. Here the sequenced sample was CD8+ T cells from cultured PBMCs, taken from culture after CMV antigen stimulation. Source of these receptors: a human donor in good health (CMV status not recorded). Some clones in this sample may be carry-over from other donors' samples.

This clonotype turned up a few times. This chain uses TRBV20-1 with TRBJ2-7; D is perhaps TRBD1 (5 bases). V was clipped by 3 bases and J by 4 bases, with 16 bases between them. The CDR3 spans 14 residues. In germline, CDR1 is DFQATT, CDR2 SNEGSKA (reference sequence). CDR3 coding DNA: TGCAGTGCTAGTCCCCCACAGGTTCTATACGAGCAGTACTTC. It translates to CSASPPQVLYEQYF.

The chain has TRBV7-4 and TRBJ2-3, with D hard to call. The CDR3 contains 11 residues. Trimming removed 5 bases at V and 6 bases at J, with 6 bases between. Germline CDR1 SGHVT, CDR2 SQSDAQ. The CDR3 region is CASSKEDTQYF. The CDR3 bases are TGTGCCAGCAGCAAGGAGGATACGCAGTATTTT.

The gene calls are TRBV19 and TRBJ2-7; D call uncertain. This CDR3 has 13 residues. Trimming cost V 3 bases and J 3 bases, with 9 bases left between them. Germline V lookup: CDR1 LNHDA, CDR2 SQIVND (reference sequence). CDR3 residues: CASSIRPYYEQYF. In DNA, the CDR3 is TGTGCCAGTAGTATTCGACCTTACTACGAGCAGTACTTC.

In its sample, this clonotype was seen a few times. The J gene is TRBJ2-2, the V gene TRBV11-2, with 11 bases aligning to TRBD2. The CDR3 is 20 residues long. The germline CDR1 and CDR2 sequences are SGHAT and FQNNGV. V lost 4 bases to trimming and J lost 0 bases; unmatched junction nucleotides: 13. The CDR3 loop is CASSSWASGGSPANTGELFF. The CDR3 DNA reads as TGTGCCAGCAGCTCATGGGCTAGCGGGGGGAGTCCAGCGAACACCGGGGAGCTGTTTTTT. Full variable domain (missing parts from reference TRBV11-2 and TRBJ2-2): EAGVAQSPRYKIIEKRQSVAFWCNPISGHATLYWYQQILGQGPKLLIQFQNNGVVDDSQLPKDRFSAERLKGVDSTLKIQPAKLEDSAVYLCASSSWASGGSPANTGELFFGEGSRLTVL.

This clonotype was seen only a few times. This rearrangement joins TRBV7-2 to TRBJ2-7; D gene uncertain. Trimming took off 3 bases at V and 2 bases at J, with 11 bases between the two ends. Germline V lookup: CDR1 SGHTA, CDR2 FQGNSA. The CDR3 covers 14 residues. The CDR3 sequence: CASSFGFDTYEQYF. In DNA form, the CDR3 reads TGTGCCAGCAGCTTCGGGTTTGATACCTACGAGCAGTACTTC.

The chain couples TRBV2 to TRBJ1-5; D is unresolved. Germline V gene sequence: CDR1 SNHLY, CDR2 FYNNEI. Trimming removed 3 bases from V and 3 bases from J, with 3 bases in between. The CDR3 extends over 12 amino acids. CDR3 DNA sequence: TGTGCCAGCAGTGATTTCAATCAGCCCCAGCATTTT. Translation gives CASSDFNQPQHF.

This clonotype was observed a handful of times. The rearrangement links TRBV7-2 to TRBJ2-1; D gene uncertain. Looked up from germline, CDR1 is SGHTA and CDR2 is FQGNSA. CDR3 size: 11 residues. V was shortened by 6 bases and J by 9 bases, with 9 bases between the two germline ends. Here the CDR3 DNA reads TGTGCCAGCAGTCCTAGTGTTGAGCAGTTCTTC. It is translated as CASSPSVEQFF.

There are a few counts of this clonotype. The rearrangement joins TRBV27 to TRBJ1-2; D gene ambiguous. Germline CDR1 and CDR2: MNHEY and SMNVEV (reference sequence). The CDR3 totals 12 residues. The germline V and J ends were trimmed by 4 bases and 6 bases, with 9 bases remaining between them. CDR3 coding DNA: TGTGCCAGCAGTTCTTCCAGAAATGGCTACACCTTC. It encodes CASSSSRNGYTF.

The sample holds a few counts of this clonotype. The rearrangement uses TRBV9 and TRBJ2-3; 12 bases fit TRBD2. Germline CDR1 reads SGDLS; CDR2 reads YYNGEE. This CDR3 spans 16 amino acids. Losses at the gene ends were 4 bases for V and 4 bases for J; bases not matched to a gene: 7. CDR3 protein: CASSSRLAGDSDTQYF. CDR3 nucleotides: TGTGCCAGCAGCTCCCGACTAGCGGGGGACTCAGATACGCAGTATTTT.

The J gene is TRBJ1-5, the V gene TRBV4-3, with a possible D match to TRBD1 (6 bases). The CDR3 is 18 amino acids. Germline V gene sequence: CDR1 LGHNA, CDR2 YSLEER. The V end lost 0 bases, the J end lost 2 bases, and 17 bases lay between the germline ends. The CDR3 region is CASSQDLVGANGNQPQHF. In DNA form, the CDR3 reads TGCGCCAGCAGCCAAGATCTTGTGGGGGCGAATGGCAATCAGCCCCAGCATTTT.

The chain has TRBV7-2 and TRBJ1-2; D uncertain. The V gene lost 0 bases and the J gene lost 8 bases, with 19 bases spanning the gap. Germline lookup yields CDR1 SGHTA and CDR2 FQGNSA. There are 16 residues in the CDR3. CDR3 residues: CASSLADSLSLWGYTF. The CDR3 coding sequence is TGTGCCAGCAGCTTAGCGGATTCCTTAAGCCTCTGGGGCTACACCTTC.

This sequence joins TRBV25-1 and TRBJ1-5; a weak D match, TRBD1 (5 bases). Germline V gives CDR1 MGHDK, CDR2 SYGVNS. Trimming pared 6 bases from V and 0 bases from J, leaving 21 bases between. The CDR3 loop spans 18 amino acids. CDR3 nucleotide sequence: TGTGCCAGCAGCGACACAAAACCCCACAGGTATAGCAATCAGCCCCAGCATTTT. Its translation is CASSDTKPHRYSNQPQHF.

The chain is built from TRBV7-8 and TRBJ1-1, with D hard to call. The CDR3 runs to 15 residues. Deletions cut 1 base from V and 0 bases from J, with 9 bases between. Germline loops: CDR1 SGHVS, CDR2 FQNEAQ. In DNA form, the CDR3 reads TGTGCCAGCAGCTTAGTTTTCGGAGTGAACACTGAAGCTTTCTTT. It specifies CASSLVFGVNTEAFF.

With respect to this clonotype: This may be a read error, as it is one base from a much larger clone. The chain links TRBV12-3 or TRBV12-4 to TRBJ1-4; D call uncertain. The CDR3 loop spans 12 amino acids. Trimming shortened V by 6 bases and J by 5 bases, and 7 bases separated the two germline ends. CDR3 loop: CASSTGNEKLFF. CDR3 bases: TGTGCCAGCAGCACGGGAAATGAAAAACTGTTTTTT.

The chain joins TRBV7-2 to TRBJ1-1; no clear D gene. Germline V gene lookup returns CDR1 SGHTA and CDR2 FQGNSA. This CDR3 is 15 amino acids long. V dropped 5 bases and J dropped 5 bases, with 18 bases sitting between them. The CDR3 protein is CASSPGEVIETEAFF. The CDR3, as DNA: TGTGCCAGCAGCCCCGGGGAGGTGATAGAAACTGAAGCTTTCTTT.

The chain couples TRBV5-6 to TRBJ2-1, with D possibly being TRBD2 (6 bases). V was pared by 1 base and J by 2 bases, with 10 bases between. Germline lookup yields CDR1 SGHDT and CDR2 YYEEEE. The CDR3 has 15 residues. For the CDR3, the DNA is TGTGCCAGCAGCTTGACTGGAGGGGCCTACAATGAGCAGTTCTTC. Its protein product is CASSLTGGAYNEQFF.

This clonotype was recorded only once. V gene TRBV6-2 or TRBV6-3 combines with J gene TRBJ1-5, with TRBD1 as a possible D gene (6 bases). CDR1 and CDR2 from the germline V gene are MNHEY and SVGEGT. This CDR3 has 15 amino acids. Deletions cut 0 bases from V and 7 bases from J, with 13 bases between. CDR3 sequence (DNA): TGTGCCAGCAGTTACTCGGCCGGGGGCAGGCAGCCCCAGCATTTT. This encodes CASSYSAGGRQPQHF.

The chain has TRBV7-2 and TRBJ1-2, with 8 bases aligning to TRBD1. Germline CDR1 and CDR2: SGHTA and FQGNSA. The ends lost 6 bases at V and 8 bases at J; junction bases unmatched: 8. CDR3 length equals 13 residues. The CDR3 bases are TGTGCCAGCAGTCGGACAGGGCGCGACGGCTACACCTTC. It translates to CASSRTGRDGYTF.

In this sample, this clonotype is medium-sized. V and J are TRBV28 and TRBJ2-7; a weak D match, TRBD2 (5 bases). This CDR3 contains 16 residues. CDR1 and CDR2 (germline): MDHEN, SYDVKM. Trimming took 5 bases from V and 0 from J, leaving 17 bases between them. Written as DNA, the CDR3 is TGTGCCAGCAGTGGCCTCGGGGTCGCGTTCTCCTACGAGCAGTACTTC. Translation gives CASSGLGVAFSYEQYF.

The chain links TRBV20-1 to TRBJ2-7; D may match TRBD1 or TRBD2 (7 bases each). The CDR3 sequence is 16 residues long. V was shortened by 1 base and J by 1 base, with 17 bases between the two germline ends. Germline V gene data show CDR1 as DFQATT and CDR2 as SNEGSKA (reference sequence). The CDR3 DNA reads as TGCAGTGCTAGAGCCCTCGACAGGGAGGGATCCTACGAGCAGTACTTC. Protein sequence: CSARALDREGSYEQYF.

This clonotype was found a few times. The chain combines TRBV6-2 or TRBV6-3 with TRBJ2-1; TRBD1 or TRBD2 may be the D gene (5 bases each). CDR3 size: 14 residues. Trimming shortened V by 6 bases and J by 9 bases, and 18 bases separated the two germline ends. Germline V gene lookup returns CDR1 MNHEY and CDR2 SVGEGT. The CDR3 DNA reads as TGTGCCAGCAGAGCCCATCGGGACGGTGGTGAGCAGTTCTTC. This gives the protein CASRAHRDGGEQFF.

J is TRBJ1-5 and V is TRBV6-6; 7 bases align to TRBD1. CDR3 length: 17 residues. Germline V gene lookup returns CDR1 MNHNY and CDR2 SVGAGI (reference sequence). J was trimmed by 5 bases and V by 2 bases; bases with no gene match: 12. Here the CDR3 DNA reads TGTGCCAGCAGTTACCCCCAGGACAGGCGGGGTGATCAGCCCCAGCATTTT. This translates into CASSYPQDRRGDQPQHF.

The chain joins TRBV11-2 to TRBJ2-3; 7 bases fit TRBD2. V gave up 6 bases and J gave up 4 bases; unmatched junction bases: 4. CDR3 size: 13 residues. Germline CDR1 reads SGHAT; CDR2 reads FQNNGV. The CDR3, as DNA: TGTGCCAGCAGGGAGCGGGGAGCAGATACGCAGTATTTT. It is translated as CASRERGADTQYF.

A few counts support this clonotype. V gene TRBV7-9 combines with J gene TRBJ2-1, with 8 bases matching TRBD2. V gave up 0 bases and J gave up 9 bases; unmatched junction bases: 10. The length of the CDR3 is 16 residues. Germline V gives CDR1 SEHNR, CDR2 FQNEAQ (reference sequence). CDR3 sequence reads: CASSLASGATTREQFF. CDR3 DNA: TGTGCCAGCAGCTTAGCTAGCGGGGCGACTACCCGTGAGCAGTTCTTC.

This clonotype was counted only a few times. The chain recombines TRBV6-1 with TRBJ1-6, with a possible D match to TRBD1 (6 bases). V lost 1 base and J lost 7, with 20 bases in between. The CDR3 has 18 residues. Germline values: CDR1 MNHNS, CDR2 SASEGT. Written as DNA, the CDR3 is TGTGCCAGCAGTGAAGTTGGGGGCAGCAGGGTTTTGAATTCACCCCTCCACTTT. Its translation is CASSEVGGSRVLNSPLHF.

V is TRBV27 and J is TRBJ2-3; 8 nucleotides line up with TRBD1. From germline, CDR1 is MNHEY and CDR2 SMNVEV (reference sequence). The CDR3 length is 16 residues. J gave up 2 bases and V 5 bases, and 9 bases lay outside the gene matches. CDR3 loop: CASSLARTGSTDTQYF. CDR3 bases: TGTGCCAGCAGTCTAGCAAGGACAGGGTCCACAGATACGCAGTATTTT.

This clonotype was counted a few times. The chain couples TRBV9 to TRBJ2-1; perhaps D is TRBD1 or TRBD2 (6 bases each). The CDR3 covers 13 residues. CDR1 and CDR2 from the germline V gene are SGDLS and YYNGEE. The ends were cut back, 10 bases at V and 7 bases at J, with 18 bases in the middle. The CDR3: CAGGQGVSNEQFF. DNA of the CDR3: TGTGCCGGGGGGCAGGGTGTATCGAATGAGCAGTTCTTC.

The chain is built from TRBV9 and TRBJ2-1, with 9 bases fitting TRBD2. The CDR3 covers 15 residues. CDR1 is SGDLS, CDR2 YYNGEE, per germline. J lost 6 bases, V lost 0 bases, and 4 bases had no gene match. CDR3 loop: CASSVGGGAGNEQFF. CDR3 DNA sequence: TGTGCCAGCAGCGTAGGCGGGGGGGCGGGCAATGAGCAGTTCTTC.

Concerning this clonotype itself: A single base separates this from a much larger clone, so it may be a read error. The chain combines TRBV2 with TRBJ1-3; D gene unclear. Germline V gene data show CDR1 as SNHLY and CDR2 as FYNNEI. CDR3 length: 14 residues. As DNA, the CDR3 is TGTGCCAGCAGTGAACCGGGAGCTGGAAACACCATATCTTTT. Encoded protein: CASSEPGAGNTISF.

This clonotype was found many times. V is TRBV7-6 and J is TRBJ2-7; the D gene is possibly TRBD1 (6 bases). The V gene's germline CDR1 is SGHVS and CDR2 FNYEAQ. The CDR3 covers 14 residues. Trimming left V 1 base short and J 0 bases short, with 7 bases between. The CDR3 DNA sequence: TGTGCCAGCAGCTTAGGGGGGCCCTCCTACGAGCAGTACTTC. Translating it yields CASSLGGPSYEQYF.

The chain employs TRBV12-3 or TRBV12-4 and TRBJ2-1; 7 bases match TRBD1. This CDR3 has 15 amino acids. V trimming: 5 bases; J trimming: 6 bases; junction bases outside the gene matches: 10. The CDR3 coding sequence is TGTGCCAGCAGTCCTCCGACCCCAGGGGGCAATGAGCAGTTCTTC. This codes for CASSPPTPGGNEQFF.

The chain uses TRBV27 and TRBJ1-1; D may be TRBD1 (6 bases). The CDR3 has 15 amino acids. V was shortened by 4 bases and J by 3 bases, with 15 bases between the two germline ends. Germline-derived CDR1 and CDR2 are MNHEY and SMNVEV (reference sequence). CDR3 in amino acids: CASSSKQEGDTEAFF. CDR3 nucleotide sequence: TGTGCCAGCAGTTCCAAACAGGAGGGGGACACTGAAGCTTTCTTT.